This T cell receptor beta chain was retrieved from a study of blood T cell repertoires in COVID-19. Across the study: Acute-phase and convalescent COVID-19 samples originated in the United States, Italy and Spain. T cells, B-cell-depleted T cells, or PBMCs provided the cDNA or gDNA that served as material.

Sequencing used immunoSEQ multiplex PCR; TCRdb keeps in-frame clones, though not all of them. The sample has 110,000 to 150,000 clones, approximately 83% seen once; the top ten hold about 2.9%. Germline CDR1 and CDR2: MNHEY and SVGAGI. Trimming removed 3 bases at V and 7 bases at J, with 15 bases between. This CDR3 contains 15 residues. The sequencing input was peripheral blood. This chain uses TRBV6-5 with TRBJ2-2, with D perhaps TRBD1 (6 bases). This clonotype originated in an elderly woman with acute or convalescent COVID-19. CDR3 bases: TGTGCCAGCAGTTATGGGGGCTACGGTGGCGGGGAGCTGTTTTTT. As protein: CASSYGGYGGGELFF.